The 9 T cell receptor beta chains below all came from one sample that was sequenced in a study of blood T cells in healthy people across ages. With a J-beta primer mix and a sample-barcoded 5' primer, a second PCR ran about 7 to 11 cycles. TCRdb reprocessed the 5' RACE reads with MiXCR, giving one entry per CDR3 protein. Here the sample spans nearly 800,000 distinct CDR3 sequences, around 25% being singletons. The sample also formed part of further work on T cells of mothers and their children.

The sequencing input was blood. The receptors shown here come from a boy under 18 in good health.

This clonotype was detected only a few times. This chain links TRBV4-3 with TRBJ1-1; perhaps TRBD1 as D (6 bases). The CDR3 runs 16 residues. Germline-derived CDR1 and CDR2 are LGHNA and YSLEER. The V end was cut by 0 bases, the J end by 4 bases, with 15 bases between. In DNA, the CDR3 is TGCGCCAGCAGCCAAGATCGCGGGGGCTGGGTCACTGAAGCTTTCTTT. It specifies CASSQDRGGWVTEAFF.

This CDR3 reads CASSPCWWGGNQPQHF. CDR3 nucleotides: TGTGCCAGCAGCCCATGCTGGTGGGGCGGTAATCAGCCCCAGCATTTT. This rearrangement joins TRBV21-1 to TRBJ1-5; the D call in the table, TRBD1, was not verified against the DNA. TRBV21-1 is described as a pseudogene. The CDR3 length is 16 residues.

The CDR3 here is CASSPGAQQYF. The CDR3 DNA reads as TGTGCCAGCAGCCCAGGGGCCCAGCAGTACTTC. The chain is built from TRBV7-8 and TRBJ2-5, with a possible D match to TRBD1 (6 bases). From germline, CDR1 is SGHVS and CDR2 FQNEAQ. Trimming cost V 5 bases and J 11 bases, with 12 bases left between them. This CDR3 contains 11 residues.

The chain links TRBV11-1 to TRBJ2-1; D is perhaps TRBD2 (5 bases). Trimming cost V 2 bases and J 6 bases, with 14 bases left between them. There are 15 residues in the CDR3. Germline CDR1 and CDR2: SGHAT and FQDESV (reference sequence). For the CDR3, the DNA is TGTGCCAGCAGCTTATCGACCGGGATAAGCAATGAGCAGTTCTTC. Translation: CASSLSTGISNEQFF.

This clonotype showed up just once. The chain carries TRBV20-1 and TRBJ2-1; weak D call: TRBD2 (5 bases). The CDR3 covers 17 residues. Trimming shortened V by 0 bases and J by 6 bases, and 21 bases separated the two germline ends. Germline loops: CDR1 DFQATT, CDR2 SNEGSKA (reference sequence). The CDR3 coding sequence is TGCAGTGCTAGAGATTATTCCGGACTCCTGGCCGGCAATGAGCAGTTCTTC. As protein: CSARDYSGLLAGNEQFF.

The gene calls are TRBV20-1 and TRBJ2-7, with D perhaps matching TRBD1 or TRBD2 (5 bases each). The CDR3 is 13 amino acids. Trimming pared 6 bases from V and 3 bases from J, leaving 15 bases between. The germline V gene has CDR1 DFQATT and CDR2 SNEGSKA (reference sequence). CDR3 DNA sequence: TGCAGTGCCCCGGGACGCTCGAGCTACGAGCAGTACTTC. Residues: CSAPGRSSYEQYF.

The V and J genes are TRBV20-1 and TRBJ2-5; possibly TRBD2 for D (5 bases). V lost 1 base and J 4 bases, leaving 19 bases between the germline ends. Germline V CDR1 and CDR2: DFQATT, SNEGSKA (reference sequence). This CDR3 has 16 residues. CDR3 sequence (DNA): TGCAGTGCTAGAGGAGTTGGTGGGAGTAATCGAGAGACCCAGTACTTC. Protein product: CSARGVGGSNRETQYF.

In its sample, this clonotype was seen a few times. The V call is TRBV29-1, the J call TRBJ2-3; D is ambiguous. CDR1 SQVTM and CDR2 ANQGSEA come from the germline V gene. V was pared by 7 bases and J by 6 bases, with 8 bases between. CDR3 length equals 10 residues. The CDR3 sequence: CSGVLDTQYF. For the CDR3, the DNA is TGCAGCGGCGTGTTGGATACGCAGTATTTT.

The chain carries TRBV9 and TRBJ2-3; 10 bases map to TRBD2. The junction had 3 bases not matched to a gene; V was cut back by 3 bases and J by 2 bases. Germline values: CDR1 SGDLS, CDR2 YYNGEE. The CDR3 length is 15 residues. Written as DNA, the CDR3 is TGTGCCAGCAGCGGAGGGACTAGCGACACAGATACGCAGTATTTT. This sequence encodes CASSGGTSDTDTQYF.